This T cell receptor beta chain appears in the sequencing data of a study of blood T cell dynamics during melanoma immunotherapy. Germline V lookup: CDR1 MNHEY, CDR2 SMNVEV (reference sequence). The ends lost 5 bases at V and 0 bases at J; junction bases unmatched: 7. CDR3 length: 17 residues. Stated time point: week 3, after first cycle of checkpoint inhibitor. TIE cells were CD3+ CD4- CD8+ CD45RA- CD45RO-high CD27- CCR7- memory T cells. On this clone itself: Its antigen is not identified.

The repertoire was sequenced with immunoSEQ multiplex PCR; TCRdb's copy has only in-frame clones and lacks some. This table has about 350 clones, around 76% appearing once. Study-level results: Immune-effector CD8+ cells best matched cell-free DNA CDR3 sequences and were most clonal.

This sequence was found in a human donor with melanoma. This rearrangement joins TRBV27 to TRBJ1-6; 7 nucleotides line up with TRBD1. Sequenced here: CD8+ T cells from blood, sampled from a patient treated with checkpoint blockade. The CDR3 sequence is CASSLTTGSSYNSPLHF. CDR3 bases: TGTGCCAGCAGTCTTACGACAGGGAGCTCCTATAATTCACCCCTCCACTTT.